This T cell receptor beta chain came from a study of OX40 agonist ivuxolimab in advanced cancers. Study at large: The group had a mean age of 60 years, ranged from about 20 to 79, and was around 86% male.

This table comes from immunoSEQ multiplex PCR, and its TCRdb copy is limited to in-frame clones, with some not included. The sample records about 100,000 clones, over 75% being singletons. CDR3 length: 16 residues. Trimming left V 0 bases short and J 2 bases short, with 11 bases between. The germline V gene has CDR1 GTSNPN and CDR2 SVGIG (reference sequence). Exclusion applied to patients with autoimmune disease history or systemic immunosuppression. The source of this sequence is an adult with an advanced solid tumor such as melanoma, head and neck, liver or kidney cancer. V gene TRBV30 combines with J gene TRBJ2-6, with a tentative D call TRBD2 (6 bases). This specimen was CD4+ or CD8+ T cells sorted from blood, taken in a trial of the OX40 agonist ivuxolimab. This CDR3 reads CAWSVRGGTGANVLTF. CDR3 nucleotide sequence: TGTGCCTGGAGTGTACGAGGAGGGACTGGGGCCAACGTCCTGACTTTC.